The 28 T cell receptor beta chains reported below all come from one sample, sequenced in a study of OX40 agonist ivuxolimab in advanced cancers. The method was immunoSEQ multiplex PCR; TCRdb's version includes in-frame clones alone and lacks a portion of them. The repertoire holds around 69,000 clones, roughly 84% seen once, with 1.6% in the top ten. The sample consisted of CD4+ or CD8+ T cells sorted from blood, taken in a trial of the OX40 agonist ivuxolimab. These receptors originate from an adult with an advanced solid tumor such as melanoma, head and neck, liver or kidney cancer.

The V call is TRBV28, the J call TRBJ2-3, with D possibly matching TRBD2 (5 bases). The CDR3 loop spans 15 amino acids. Trimming removed 3 bases at V and 2 bases at J, with 12 bases between. From germline, CDR1 is MDHEN and CDR2 SYDVKM. CDR3: CASSFRAGTTDTQYF. The CDR3 DNA is TGTGCCAGCAGTTTTCGGGCGGGTACCACAGATACGCAGTATTTT.

V is TRBV10-1 and J is TRBJ2-2; D is unclear. CDR1 and CDR2 (germline): WNHNN, SYGVQD (reference sequence). Trimming cost V 6 bases and J 5 bases, with 4 bases left between them. The CDR3 contains 11 residues. Written as DNA, the CDR3 is TGCGCCAGCAGAGGTACCGGGGAGCTGTTTTTT. Translating it yields CASRGTGELFF.

This clone was recorded only once. V gene TRBV21-1 combines with J gene TRBJ2-7; TRBD2, the table's D call, was not compared with the DNA. TRBV21-1 is designated a pseudogene. The CDR3 is 17 amino acids. DNA of the CDR3: TGTGCCAGCAGCAAAGCGGGCAGTAGCGTCAGCTCCTACGAGCAGTACTTC. The encoded protein is CASSKAGSSVSSYEQYF.

The chain uses TRBV5-4 and TRBJ2-5; possibly TRBD1 or TRBD2 for D (6 bases each). The V and J ends lost 4 bases and 6 bases respectively, with 19 bases between them. This CDR3 spans 15 amino acids. Germline assignment: CDR1 SGHNT and CDR2 YYREEE (reference sequence). CDR3 loop: CASSPEGTGTQTQYF. DNA of the CDR3: TGTGCCAGCAGCCCAGAGGGAACAGGGACTCAGACCCAGTACTTC. Complete variable domain (other parts from reference TRBV5-4 and TRBJ2-5): ETGVTQSPTHLIKTRGQQVTLRCSSQSGHNTVSWYQQALGQGPQFIFQYYREEENGRGNFPPRFSGLQFPNYSSELNVNALELDDSALYLCASSPEGTGTQTQYFGPGTRLLVL.

The V call is TRBV2, the J call TRBJ2-1; 13 bases are a match to TRBD2. The CDR3 length is 15 residues. Germline assignment: CDR1 SNHLY and CDR2 FYNNEI. V shed 5 bases, J shed 6 bases, and the junction held 4 bases outside the gene matches. The CDR3 sequence: CASSTSGGAGNEQFF. The CDR3 nucleotides are TGTGCCAGCAGTACTAGCGGGGGGGCCGGCAATGAGCAGTTCTTC.

Here the CDR3 DNA reads TGCGCCAGCAGCCTTGAGCCCTACGGGAACTCTAACTATGGCTACACCTTC. This gives the protein CASSLEPYGNSNYGYTF. The chain links TRBV4-3 to TRBJ1-2; D not certain. Germline CDR1 is LGHNA and CDR2 is YSLEER. The CDR3 sequence is 17 residues long. Trimming took off 4 bases at V and 0 bases at J, with 18 bases between the two ends.

This clone showed up just once. This chain joins TRBV27 and TRBJ2-6; 12 nucleotides align to TRBD2. This CDR3 has 23 amino acids. Trimming removed 5 bases from V and 4 bases from J; junction bases left unmatched: 24. CDR1 and CDR2 (germline): MNHEY, SMNVEV (reference sequence). The DNA of the CDR3 is TGTGCCAGCAGTCCAGCAGTAGGGCCCGGGGCTAGCGGGAGGGCCGGGGGGGCCAACGTCCTGACTTTC. Amino acids: CASSPAVGPGASGRAGGANVLTF.

This chain connects TRBV5-1 to TRBJ2-1; D is unclear. Germline V gene data show CDR1 as SGHRS and CDR2 as YFSETQ. The CDR3 has 11 amino acids. The V gene lost 4 bases and the J gene lost 5 bases, with 4 bases spanning the gap. CDR3 loop: CASSPDNEQFF. In nucleotides, the CDR3 is TGCGCCAGCAGCCCGGACAATGAGCAGTTCTTC.

This chain connects TRBV15 to TRBJ1-5; unclear D gene. V gave up 0 bases and J gave up 7 bases, with 13 bases separating them. Germline V lookup: CDR1 LNHNV, CDR2 YYDKDF (reference sequence). The CDR3 length is 15 residues. This CDR3 is CATSRDPDGPQPQHF. The DNA of the CDR3 is TGTGCCACCAGCAGAGACCCGGACGGTCCCCAGCCCCAGCATTTT. Full variable domain (remainder filled in from reference TRBV15 and TRBJ1-5): DAMVIQNPRYQVTQFGKPVTLSCSQTLNHNVMYWYQQKSSQAPKLLFHYYDKDFNNEADTPDNFQSRRPNTSFCFLDIRSPGLGDTAMYLCATSRDPDGPQPQHFGDGTRLSIL.

This clone was detected a few times. The CDR3 sequence: CASHAQGSYNEQFF. Here the CDR3 DNA reads TGTGCCAGTCACGCCCAGGGGTCCTACAATGAGCAGTTCTTC. The chain has TRBV28 and TRBJ2-1; TRBD1 might be the D (6 bases). Trimming shortened V by 9 bases and J by 1 base, and 13 bases separated the two germline ends. Germline lookup yields CDR1 MDHEN and CDR2 SYDVKM. The CDR3 is 14 residues long.

The CDR3 nucleotides are TGTGCCAGCAGCCCCAGCATGAACACTGAAGCTTTCTTT. This codes for CASSPSMNTEAFF. The chain joins TRBV14 to TRBJ1-1, with D uncertain. The V end lost 4 bases, the J end lost 0 bases, and 6 bases lay between the germline ends. Germline-derived CDR1 and CDR2 are SGHDN and FVKESK. CDR3 size: 13 residues.

This clone came up once. V is TRBV7-6 and J is TRBJ2-5, with TRBD2 matching 9 bases. The CDR3 has 16 residues. Germline CDR1 and CDR2: SGHVS and FNYEAQ. Trimming took 1 base from V and 1 from J; bases not matched to a gene: 4. The chain's CDR3 is CASSLGVAGAQETQYF. The CDR3 nucleotides read TGTGCCAGCAGCTTAGGGGTAGCGGGAGCCCAAGAGACCCAGTACTTC.

This chain uses TRBV28 with TRBJ1-5; D gene uncertain. Germline V gene sequence: CDR1 MDHEN, CDR2 SYDVKM. The V end was cut by 8 bases, the J end by 10 bases, with 9 bases between. The CDR3 spans 10 residues. The CDR3 sequence is CASGSQPQHF. The CDR3 DNA is TGTGCCAGCGGATCCCAACCCCAGCATTTT.

The genes are TRBV7-2 and TRBJ1-2, with 9 bases identical to TRBD1. CDR1 is SGHTA, CDR2 FQGNSA, per germline. The V gene end was trimmed by 5 bases and the J gene end by 7 bases; junction bases not matched to a gene: 11. The CDR3 totals 15 residues. The CDR3 here is CASSLFEGQGGGYTF. The CDR3 nucleotides are TGTGCCAGCAGCCTTTTCGAGGGACAGGGAGGTGGCTACACCTTC. The whole variable domain, remainder taken from reference TRBV7-2 and TRBJ1-2, is GAGVSQSPSNKVTEKGKDVELRCDPISGHTALYWYRQSLGQGLEFLIYFQGNSAPDKSGLPSDRFSAERTGGSVSTLTIQRTQQEDSAVYLCASSLFEGQGGGYTFGSGTRLTVV.

The chain couples TRBV2 to TRBJ2-5, with 8 positions matching TRBD1. There are 14 residues in the CDR3. Germline values: CDR1 SNHLY, CDR2 FYNNEI. J lost 2 bases, V lost 6 bases, and 5 bases had no gene match. The CDR3 nucleotides are TGTGCCAGCAGCTACGACAGGGGACAAGAGACCCAGTACTTC. Amino acid sequence: CASSYDRGQETQYF.

This clone has a single count. The chain links TRBV28 to TRBJ2-3; 10 nucleotides match TRBD2. The length of the CDR3 is 17 residues. Germline CDR1 is MDHEN and CDR2 is SYDVKM. V trimming: 3 bases; J trimming: 2 bases; junction bases outside the gene matches: 8. CDR3 sequence: CASSFLLAGRTTDTQYF. CDR3 nucleotides: TGTGCCAGCAGTTTCCTACTAGCGGGACGAACCACAGATACGCAGTATTTT. The full variable domain, its missing parts supplied by reference TRBV28 and TRBJ2-3, is DVKVTQSSRYLVKRTGEKVFLECVQDMDHENMFWYRQDPGLGLRLIYFSYDVKMKEKGDIPEGYSVSREKKERFSLILESASTNQTSMYLCASSFLLAGRTTDTQYFGPGTRLTVL.

This chain uses TRBV9 with TRBJ1-2, with TRBD1 as a possible D gene (5 bases). The ends were cut back, 5 bases at V and 3 bases at J, with 14 bases in the middle. Germline V gives CDR1 SGDLS, CDR2 YYNGEE. The CDR3 contains 14 residues. CDR3 DNA sequence: TGTGCCAGCAGTGCCCTGGGACGGGACTATGGCTACACCTTC. This sequence encodes CASSALGRDYGYTF. The whole variable domain, remainder taken from reference TRBV9 and TRBJ1-2, is DSGVTQTPKHLITATGQRVTLRCSPRSGDLSVYWYQQSLDQGLQFLIQYYNGEERAKGNILERFSAQQFPDLHSELNLSSLELGDSALYFCASSALGRDYGYTFGSGTRLTVV.

The chain carries TRBV7-3 and TRBJ2-1; TRBD1 aligns across 8 bases. This CDR3 spans 14 amino acids. J lost 8 bases, V lost 4 bases, and 7 bases had no gene match. The germline V gene has CDR1 SGHTA and CDR2 FQGTGA. The CDR3 region is CASSSRTGPDEQFF. The CDR3 DNA is TGTGCCAGCAGCTCCAGGACAGGGCCCGATGAGCAGTTCTTC.

The chain couples TRBV19 to TRBJ2-5; 14 bases agree with TRBD2. CDR1 is LNHDA and CDR2 is SQIVND in the germline V gene (reference sequence). This CDR3 is 16 amino acids long. The ends lost 3 bases at V and 4 bases at J; junction bases unmatched: 4. Here the CDR3 reads CASSIGTSGRGETQYF. Here the CDR3 DNA reads TGTGCCAGTAGTATCGGGACTAGCGGGAGAGGAGAGACCCAGTACTTC. Complete variable domain (other parts from reference TRBV19 and TRBJ2-5): DGGITQSPKYLFRKEGQNVTLSCEQNLNHDAMYWYRQDPGQGLRLIYYSQIVNDFQKGDIAEGYSVSREKKESFPLTVTSAQKNPTAFYLCASSIGTSGRGETQYFGPGTRLLVL.

The gene calls are TRBV7-2 and TRBJ2-3; 14 bases line up with TRBD2. V shed 4 bases and J 1 base; nucleotides not matched to a gene: 4. The CDR3 loop spans 17 amino acids. Germline lookup yields CDR1 SGHTA and CDR2 FQGNSA. The chain's CDR3 is CASSWRLAGGGTDTQYF. CDR3 sequence (DNA): TGTGCCAGCAGCTGGCGACTAGCGGGAGGGGGCACAGATACGCAGTATTTT.

The CDR3 DNA follows: TGCGCCAGCAGCTTGTCCATACAGGGGGACGAGCAGTACTTC. This codes for CASSLSIQGDEQYF. This chain connects TRBV5-1 to TRBJ2-7, with 8 nucleotides matching TRBD1. With V trimmed by 1 base and J by 5 bases, 5 bases remained unmatched. This CDR3 contains 14 residues. Per the germline V gene, CDR1 is SGHRS and CDR2 is YFSETQ.

The chain uses TRBV19 and TRBJ2-1; D is unclear. V dropped 10 bases and J dropped 9 bases, with 19 bases sitting between them. This CDR3 has 13 amino acids. Germline CDR1 and CDR2: LNHDA and SQIVND (reference sequence). The chain's CDR3 is CATRPDGYGEQFF. Here the CDR3 DNA reads TGTGCCACCCGTCCCGACGGTTACGGTGAGCAGTTCTTC.

This clone was counted a single time. The chain combines TRBV4-2 with TRBJ2-1; 11 bases align to TRBD2. Germline V gene data show CDR1 as LGHNA and CDR2 as YNFKEQ. V lost 1 base and J lost 0; bases outside the gene matches: 11. This CDR3 is built from 20 residues. The CDR3 DNA is TGTGCCAGCAGCCAAGGACTAGCGGGAAGTCGCTCGAGCTCCTACAATGAGCAGTTCTTC. It yields the protein CASSQGLAGSRSSSYNEQFF.

CDR3 sequence reads: CASSPGINNYGYTF. The DNA for the CDR3 is TGTGCCAGCTCACCAGGGATCAACAACTATGGCTACACCTTC. This chain joins TRBV18 and TRBJ1-2; D ambiguous. This CDR3 has 14 residues. Trimming shortened V by 2 bases and J by 2 bases, and 9 bases separated the two germline ends. Germline values: CDR1 KGHSH, CDR2 LQKENI. The whole variable domain, filled in from reference TRBV18 and TRBJ1-2, reads NAGVMQNPRHLVRRRGQEARLRCSPMKGHSHVYWYRQLPEEGLKFMVYLQKENIIDESGMPKERFSAEFPKEGPSILRIQQVVRGDSAAYFCASSPGINNYGYTFGSGTRLTVV.

The table lists this clone with a few counts. This sequence joins TRBV29-1 and TRBJ2-5, with D possibly matching TRBD1 (5 bases). Germline CDR1 reads SQVTM; CDR2 reads ANQGSEA. With 3 bases removed from V and 5 bases from J, the gap between germline ends came to 13 bases. CDR3 length: 13 amino acids. Written as DNA, the CDR3 is TGCAGCGTTGAGCAGACCTGGGGCGAGACCCAGTACTTC. Its translation is CSVEQTWGETQYF.

The chain carries TRBV19 and TRBJ2-7; D remains unclear. Germline CDR1 LNHDA, CDR2 SQIVND (reference sequence). This CDR3 is 14 amino acids long. V lost 3 bases, J lost 3 bases, and 12 bases lay in between. The CDR3 loop is CASSIKGNFYEQYF. Here the CDR3 DNA reads TGTGCCAGTAGTATTAAGGGTAATTTCTACGAGCAGTACTTC.

In its sample, this clone was seen once. This rearrangement joins TRBV29-1 to TRBJ2-1; the D gene is possibly TRBD1 (5 bases). The CDR3 sequence is 14 residues long. Germline values: CDR1 SQVTM, CDR2 ANQGSEA. The germline V and J ends were trimmed by 6 bases and 0 bases, with 12 bases remaining between them. The CDR3: CSVADSLSYNEQFF. Here the CDR3 DNA reads TGCAGCGTCGCCGACAGCCTCTCCTACAATGAGCAGTTCTTC.

This chain connects TRBV28 to TRBJ2-6, with unresolved D. V was cut by 7 bases and J by 2 bases, with 6 bases left in between. Germline V gene lookup returns CDR1 MDHEN and CDR2 SYDVKM. The CDR3 is 13 amino acids. CDR3 DNA: TGTGCCAGCAAAATTCCTGGGGCCAACGTCCTGACTTTC. Protein product: CASKIPGANVLTF.